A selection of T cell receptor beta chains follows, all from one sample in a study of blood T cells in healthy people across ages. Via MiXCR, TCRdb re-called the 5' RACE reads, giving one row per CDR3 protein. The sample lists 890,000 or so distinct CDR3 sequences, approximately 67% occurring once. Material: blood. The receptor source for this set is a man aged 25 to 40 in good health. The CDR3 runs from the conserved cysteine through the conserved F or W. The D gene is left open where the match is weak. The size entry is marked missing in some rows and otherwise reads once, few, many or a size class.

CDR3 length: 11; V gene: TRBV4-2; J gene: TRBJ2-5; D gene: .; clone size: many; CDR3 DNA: TGTGCCAGCAGCCAAGAAGAGACCCAGTACTTC; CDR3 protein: CASSQEETQYF
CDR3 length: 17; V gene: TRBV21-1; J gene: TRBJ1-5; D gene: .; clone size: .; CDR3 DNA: TGTGCCAGCAGCAAAGCTGTGGGACACCCGAGCAATCAGCCCCAGCATTTT; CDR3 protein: CASSKAVGHPSNQPQHF
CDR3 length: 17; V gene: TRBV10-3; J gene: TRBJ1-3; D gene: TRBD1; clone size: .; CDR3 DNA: TGTGCCATCAGTGGCCGGACAGGGGGCCCCTCTGGAAACACCATATATTTT; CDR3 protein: CAISGRTGGPSGNTIYF
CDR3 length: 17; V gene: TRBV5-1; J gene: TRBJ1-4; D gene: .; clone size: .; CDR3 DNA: TGCGCCAGCAGCTTGGCCGGCTCATTTGCAACTAATGAAAAACTGTTTTTT; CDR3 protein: CASSLAGSFATNEKLFF
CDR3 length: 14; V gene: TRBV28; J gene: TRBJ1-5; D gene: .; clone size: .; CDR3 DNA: TGTGCCAGCAGTCCCCCCGGGGGCGCTCAGCCCCAGCATTTT; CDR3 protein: CASSPPGGAQPQHF
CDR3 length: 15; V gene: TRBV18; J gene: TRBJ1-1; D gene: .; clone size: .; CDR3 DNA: TGTGCCAGCTCACCACCCTCCCGGAGGAACACTGAAGCTTTCTTT; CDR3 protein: CASSPPSRRNTEAFF
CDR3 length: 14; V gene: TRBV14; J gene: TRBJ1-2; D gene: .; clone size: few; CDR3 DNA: TGTGCCAGCAGCCAAGAGAACATACCGTGGGGCTACACCTTC; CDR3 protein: CASSQENIPWGYTF
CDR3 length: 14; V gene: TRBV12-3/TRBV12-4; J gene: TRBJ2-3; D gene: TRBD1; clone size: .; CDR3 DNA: TGTGCCAGCAGCGGACAGGGTTTCACAGATACGCAGTATTTT; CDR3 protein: CASSGQGFTDTQYF
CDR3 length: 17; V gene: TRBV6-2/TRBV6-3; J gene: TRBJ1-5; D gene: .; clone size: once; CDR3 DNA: TGTGCCAGCAGTTACTTACGGGGGATAGGGGCAGATCAGCCCCAGCATTTT; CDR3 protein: CASSYLRGIGADQPQHF
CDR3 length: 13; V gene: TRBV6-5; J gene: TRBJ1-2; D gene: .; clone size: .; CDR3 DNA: TGTGCCAGCAGTCCTCACGCCAGCTATGGCTACACCTTC; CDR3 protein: CASSPHASYGYTF
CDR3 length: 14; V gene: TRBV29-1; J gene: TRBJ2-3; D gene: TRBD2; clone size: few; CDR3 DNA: TGCAGCGTTGCGACTAGCGGGGGTTCAGATACGCAGTATTTT; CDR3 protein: CSVATSGGSDTQYF
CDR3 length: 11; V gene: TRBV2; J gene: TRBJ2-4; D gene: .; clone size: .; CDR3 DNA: TGTGCCAGCAGTGATAACAGGGCTCTGTACTTC; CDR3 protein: CASSDNRALYF
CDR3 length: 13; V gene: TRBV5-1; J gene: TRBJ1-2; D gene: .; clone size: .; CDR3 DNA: TGCGCCAGCAGCTCGACACTAAACTATGGCTACACCTTC; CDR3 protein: CASSSTLNYGYTF
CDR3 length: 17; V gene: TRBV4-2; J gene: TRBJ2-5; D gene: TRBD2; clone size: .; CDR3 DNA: TGTGCCAGCAGCCCAGCATGGGGACTAGCGCGCCGAGAGACCCAGTACTTC; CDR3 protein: CASSPAWGLARRETQYF
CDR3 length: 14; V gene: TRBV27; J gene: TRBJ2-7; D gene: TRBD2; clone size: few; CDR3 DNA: TGTGCCAGCAGTTTTATCGGGGGGGACGACGAGCAGTACTTC; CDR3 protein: CASSFIGGDDEQYF
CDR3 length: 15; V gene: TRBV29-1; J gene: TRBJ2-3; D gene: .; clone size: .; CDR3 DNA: TGCAGCGTAGTACGCCGGGGCCACAGCACAGATACGCAGTATTTT; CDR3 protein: CSVVRRGHSTDTQYF
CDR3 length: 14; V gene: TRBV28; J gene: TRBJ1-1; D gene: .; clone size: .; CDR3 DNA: TGTGCCAGCAGTCCGAGGGGATGGAACACTGAAGCTTTCTTT; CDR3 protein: CASSPRGWNTEAFF
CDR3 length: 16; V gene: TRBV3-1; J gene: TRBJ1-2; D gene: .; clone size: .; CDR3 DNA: TGTGCCAGCAGCCCGCTTAGTGGGGGGCGCATCTATGGCTACACCTTC; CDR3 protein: CASSPLSGGRIYGYTF
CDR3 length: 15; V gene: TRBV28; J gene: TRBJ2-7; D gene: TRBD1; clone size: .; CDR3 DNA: TGTGCCAGCAGTTTGGACAGGTCGCGGTCCTACGAGCAGTACTTC; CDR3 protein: CASSLDRSRSYEQYF
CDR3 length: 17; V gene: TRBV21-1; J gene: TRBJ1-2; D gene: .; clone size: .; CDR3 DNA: TGTGCCAGCAGCAAAGCTATGTGCGTCAGGGGTCACTATGGCTACACCTTC; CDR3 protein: CASSKAMCVRGHYGYTF
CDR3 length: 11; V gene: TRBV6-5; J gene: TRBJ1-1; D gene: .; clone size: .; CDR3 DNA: TGTGCCAGCAGTTACGTAGGTGAAGCTTTCTTT; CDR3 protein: CASSYVGEAFF
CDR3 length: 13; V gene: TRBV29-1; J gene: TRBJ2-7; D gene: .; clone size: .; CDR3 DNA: TGCAGCGTTGTAACGGTGGGAGTCTACGAGCAGTACTTC; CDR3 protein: CSVVTVGVYEQYF
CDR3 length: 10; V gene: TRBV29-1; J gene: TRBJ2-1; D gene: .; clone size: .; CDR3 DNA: TGCAGCGTCGAGATCGGCGAGCAGTTCTTC; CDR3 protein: CSVEIGEQFF
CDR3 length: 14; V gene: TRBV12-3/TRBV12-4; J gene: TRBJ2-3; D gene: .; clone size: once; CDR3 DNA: TGTACCAGCAGTCAAGGGACTTCCCCTGATACGCAGTATTTT; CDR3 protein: CTSSQGTSPDTQYF
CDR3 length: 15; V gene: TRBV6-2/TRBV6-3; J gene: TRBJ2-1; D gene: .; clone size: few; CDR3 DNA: TGTGCCAGCAGTTACGGGGCTGGCTCCTACAATGAGCAGTTCTTC; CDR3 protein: CASSYGAGSYNEQFF
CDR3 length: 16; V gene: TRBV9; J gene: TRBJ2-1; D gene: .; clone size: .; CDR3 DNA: TGTGCCAGCAGCCCCCAATCAGGGTGGACGAACAATGAGCAGTTCTTC; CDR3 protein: CASSPQSGWTNNEQFF
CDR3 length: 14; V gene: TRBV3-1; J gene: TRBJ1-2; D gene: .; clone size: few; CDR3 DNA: TGTGCCAGCAGCCAAGGTGGACAGTGGTATGGCTACACCTTC; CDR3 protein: CASSQGGQWYGYTF